Listed below are T cell receptor beta chains from one sample, sequenced in a study of cytomegalovirus exposure and HLA in healthy donors. Here immunoSEQ multiplex PCR was the method, and the copy in TCRdb shows in-frame clones only, minus some. This repertoire shows 60,000 to 75,000 clones, roughly 74% found once; its top ten account for 22%. The sequencing input was PBMCs. The receptors shown here come from a woman between 25 and 40 years old in good health and CMV-seropositive. The CDR3 runs from the conserved cysteine through the conserved F or W. Each record gives: D gene, V gene, J gene, clone size, CDR3 protein, CDR3 DNA. D genes are given only for firm matches. Clone size is shown for a subset of rows, as once, few, many or a class of expanded clone.

-,TRBV6-1,TRBJ1-5,-,CASSEVGAQPQHF,TGTGCCAGCAGTGAAGTGGGGGCGCAGCCCCAGCATTTT
-,TRBV7-9,TRBJ2-7,-,CASSQLQGSYEQYF,TGTGCCAGCAGCCAATTACAGGGCTCCTACGAGCAGTACTTC
-,TRBV30,TRBJ2-6,-,CAWSPRARWDANVLTF,TGTGCCTGGAGCCCCAGGGCGCGGTGGGATGCCAACGTCCTGACTTTC
-,TRBV6-5,TRBJ2-1,-,CASSYLTGTYNEQFF,TGTGCCAGCAGTTATCTTACGGGGACCTACAATGAGCAGTTCTTC
TRBD1,TRBV2,TRBJ1-1,-,CASSPQQQGDTEAFF,TGTGCCAGCAGTCCTCAACAACAGGGGGACACTGAAGCTTTCTTT
-,TRBV30,TRBJ2-5,-,CAWSVPIGETQYF,TGTGCCTGGAGTGTACCCATCGGGGAGACCCAGTACTTC
TRBD2,TRBV5-1,TRBJ2-7,-,CASSLSGTSGSAYEQYF,TGCGCCAGCAGCTTGTCCGGGACTAGCGGGAGTGCCTACGAGCAGTACTTC
TRBD2,TRBV4-1,TRBJ2-1,-,CASSQDSGPRYNEQFF,TGCGCCAGCAGCCAAGATAGCGGGCCTCGTTACAATGAGCAGTTCTTC
-,TRBV30,TRBJ1-1,once,CAWTPRVNTEAFF,TGTGCCTGGACTCCGCGGGTGAACACTGAAGCTTTCTTT
TRBD2,TRBV30,TRBJ2-1,-,CAWSGARTRDSNEQFF,TGTGCCTGGAGTGGGGCAAGGACTAGGGATTCCAATGAGCAGTTCTTC
TRBD1,TRBV29-1,TRBJ1-1,few,CSVEGPRGRNTEAFF,TGCAGCGTTGAAGGGCCCAGGGGGCGAAACACTGAAGCTTTCTTT
TRBD2,TRBV4-1,TRBJ2-1,-,CASSQGSSGRTKDEQFF,TGCGCCAGCAGCCAAGGATCTAGCGGGAGGACAAAGGATGAGCAGTTCTTC
TRBD1,TRBV7-2,TRBJ2-7,-,CASSSWTGIYEQYF,TGTGCCAGCAGCTCCTGGACAGGGATCTACGAGCAGTACTTC
-,TRBV7-9,TRBJ1-1,once,CASSLGLGEAFF,TGTGCCAGCAGCTTGGGACTGGGTGAAGCTTTCTTT
-,TRBV5-5,TRBJ2-3,-,CASSAGFTDTQYF,TGTGCCAGTTCTGCCGGGTTCACAGATACGCAGTATTTT
TRBD1,TRBV29-1,TRBJ1-2,-,CSAYRGTGGYTF,TGCAGCGCCTACAGGGGTACAGGCGGCTACACCTTC
-,TRBV15,TRBJ2-2,-,CATSRRRLGFTGELFF,TGTGCCACCAGCAGACGCAGACTAGGGTTCACCGGGGAGCTGTTTTTT
TRBD2,TRBV5-1,TRBJ2-3,few,CASSRELAGVPSTDTQYF,TGCGCCAGCAGCCGTGAACTAGCGGGAGTTCCGAGCACAGATACGCAGTATTTT
-,TRBV9,TRBJ1-3,few,CASSAVGQGWAGNTIYF,TGTGCCAGCAGCGCGGTGGGGCAGGGTTGGGCTGGAAACACCATATATTTT
TRBD1,TRBV28,TRBJ1-4,-,CASSGDRPEKLFF,TGTGCCAGCAGTGGGGACAGGCCCGAAAAACTGTTTTTT
-,TRBV7-2,TRBJ1-3,-,CASSRPPPRGGNTIYF,TGTGCCAGCAGCCGCCCACCTCCGCGAGGAGGAAACACCATATATTTT
-,TRBV9,TRBJ1-1,few,CASSVGGGPMNTEAFF,TGTGCCAGCAGCGTAGGAGGGGGACCCATGAACACTGAAGCTTTCTTT
TRBD1,TRBV6-1,TRBJ2-1,-,CASSSQGEGQFF,TGTGCCAGCAGTTCCCAGGGGGAAGGGCAGTTCTTC
-,TRBV18,TRBJ2-3,-,CASSPYTSSTDTQYF,TGTGCCAGCTCACCATACACCTCAAGCACAGATACGCAGTATTTT
-,TRBV6-1,TRBJ1-3,-,CASGTQSYGGNTIYF,TGTGCCAGCGGCACCCAGTCTTATGGCGGAAACACCATATATTTT
TRBD2,TRBV5-1,TRBJ2-7,-,CASSMGGRSEQYF,TGCGCCAGCAGTATGGGCGGGAGGAGTGAGCAGTACTTC
TRBD1,TRBV5-1,TRBJ2-3,few,CASSWTGSSGDTQYF,TGCGCCAGCAGCTGGACAGGGTCATCAGGAGATACGCAGTATTTT
TRBD1,TRBV30,TRBJ2-2,-,CAWIRQGVRGTGELFF,TGTGCCTGGATCCGGCAGGGGGTTAGAGGCACCGGGGAGCTGTTTTTT
TRBD2,TRBV29-1,TRBJ2-7,once,CSVYIAGEAYEQYF,TGCAGCGTCTATATAGCGGGAGAGGCCTACGAGCAGTACTTC
-,TRBV4-3,TRBJ1-5,-,CASSQSRDFNQPQHF,TGCGCCAGCAGCCAATCAAGGGACTTCAATCAGCCCCAGCATTTT
TRBD2,TRBV5-1,TRBJ2-1,-,CASASGRGHEQFF,TGCGCCAGCGCTAGCGGGAGGGGGCATGAGCAGTTCTTC
TRBD1,TRBV29-1,TRBJ2-7,-,CSVGTGAKTEQYF,TGCAGCGTGGGGACAGGGGCCAAGACGGAGCAGTACTTC
TRBD2,TRBV7-9,TRBJ2-7,-,CASSSRRTSGTGEQYF,TGTGCCAGCAGCTCCAGACGGACTAGCGGGACGGGCGAGCAGTACTTC
-,TRBV19,TRBJ2-7,-,CASSTSSYEQYF,TGTGCCAGTTCGACTAGCTCCTACGAGCAGTACTTC